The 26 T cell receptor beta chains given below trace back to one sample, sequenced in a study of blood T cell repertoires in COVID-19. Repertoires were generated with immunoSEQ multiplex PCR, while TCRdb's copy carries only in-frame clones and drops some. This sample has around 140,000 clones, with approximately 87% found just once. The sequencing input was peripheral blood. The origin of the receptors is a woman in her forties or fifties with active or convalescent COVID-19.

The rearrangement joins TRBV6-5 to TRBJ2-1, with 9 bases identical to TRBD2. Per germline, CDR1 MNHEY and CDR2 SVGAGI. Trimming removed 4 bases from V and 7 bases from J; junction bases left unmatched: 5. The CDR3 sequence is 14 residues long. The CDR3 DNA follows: TGTGCCAGCAGTTTGGCTAGCGGGACGAATGAGCAGTTCTTC. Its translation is CASSLASGTNEQFF.

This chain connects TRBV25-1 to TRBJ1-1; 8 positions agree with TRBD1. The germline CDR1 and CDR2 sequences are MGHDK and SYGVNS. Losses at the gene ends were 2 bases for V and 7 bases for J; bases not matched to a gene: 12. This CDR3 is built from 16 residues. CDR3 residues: CASSEPGTGRSSEAFF. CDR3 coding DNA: TGTGCCAGCAGTGAACCCGGGACAGGAAGGAGTAGTGAAGCTTTCTTT.

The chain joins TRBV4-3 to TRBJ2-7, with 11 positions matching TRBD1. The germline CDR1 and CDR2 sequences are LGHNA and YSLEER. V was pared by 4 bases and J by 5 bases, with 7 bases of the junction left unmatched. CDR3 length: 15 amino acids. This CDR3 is CASSPAGQGVDEQYF. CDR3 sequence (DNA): TGCGCCAGCAGCCCAGCGGGACAGGGGGTTGACGAGCAGTACTTC.

The CDR3 here is CASSLATGNGYTF. CDR3 DNA sequence: TGTGCCAGCAGTTTGGCGACAGGGAATGGCTACACCTTC. The V gene is TRBV12-3 or TRBV12-4, the J gene TRBJ1-2; 7 nucleotides align to TRBD1. CDR3 length: 13 residues. The J segment lost 6 bases and the V segment lost 3 bases, leaving 4 bases of the junction unmatched.

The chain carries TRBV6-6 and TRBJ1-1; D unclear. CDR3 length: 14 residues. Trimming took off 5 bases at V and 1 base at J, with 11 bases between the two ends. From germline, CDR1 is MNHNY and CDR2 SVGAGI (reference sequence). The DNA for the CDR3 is TGTGCCAGCAGTCCTCGAGACAAGAACACTGAAGCTTTCTTT. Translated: CASSPRDKNTEAFF.

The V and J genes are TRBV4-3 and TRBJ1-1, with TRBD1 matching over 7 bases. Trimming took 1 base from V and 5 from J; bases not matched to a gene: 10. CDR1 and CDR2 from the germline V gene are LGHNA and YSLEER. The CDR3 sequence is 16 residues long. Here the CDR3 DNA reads TGCGCCAGCAGCCAAGCCGACAGGGCATTGGAGACTGAAGCTTTCTTT. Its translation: CASSQADRALETEAFF.

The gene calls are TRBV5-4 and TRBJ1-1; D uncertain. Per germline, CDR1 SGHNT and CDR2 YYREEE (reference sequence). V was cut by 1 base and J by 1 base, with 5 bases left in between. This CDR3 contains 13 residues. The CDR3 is CASSLPGNTEAFF. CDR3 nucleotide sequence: TGTGCCAGCAGCTTGCCGGGGAACACTGAAGCTTTCTTT. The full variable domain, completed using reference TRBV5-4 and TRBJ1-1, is ETGVTQSPTHLIKTRGQQVTLRCSSQSGHNTVSWYQQALGQGPQFIFQYYREEENGRGNFPPRFSGLQFPNYSSELNVNALELDDSALYLCASSLPGNTEAFFGQGTRLTVV.

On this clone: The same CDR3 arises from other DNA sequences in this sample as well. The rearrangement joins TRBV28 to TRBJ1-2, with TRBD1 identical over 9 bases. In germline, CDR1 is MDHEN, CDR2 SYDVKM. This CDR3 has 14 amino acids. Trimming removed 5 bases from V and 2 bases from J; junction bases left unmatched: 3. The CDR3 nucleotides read TGTGCCAGCAGTCTCGGACAGGGGAACTATGGCTACACCTTC. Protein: CASSLGQGNYGYTF.

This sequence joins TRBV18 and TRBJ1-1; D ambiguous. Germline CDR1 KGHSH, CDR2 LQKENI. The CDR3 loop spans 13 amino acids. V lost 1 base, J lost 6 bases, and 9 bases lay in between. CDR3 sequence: CASSPLLEAEAFF. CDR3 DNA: TGTGCCAGCTCACCACTCCTGGAGGCTGAAGCTTTCTTT.

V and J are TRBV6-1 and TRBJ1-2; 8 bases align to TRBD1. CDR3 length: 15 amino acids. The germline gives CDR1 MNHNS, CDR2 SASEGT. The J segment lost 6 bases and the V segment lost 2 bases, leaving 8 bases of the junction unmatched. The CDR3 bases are TGTGCCAGCAGTGAAAGGGCAGGGGGCCTGGATGGCTACACCTTC. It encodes CASSERAGGLDGYTF.

CDR3 coding DNA: TGTGCCAGCAGCTTTGGAACAGGGGAGCGCTACACCTTC. Translation: CASSFGTGERYTF. V is TRBV11-2 and J is TRBJ1-2, with 7 positions matching TRBD1. Unmatched junction bases numbered 7, after V lost 3 bases and J lost 9 bases. The CDR3 extends over 13 amino acids. From germline, CDR1 is SGHAT and CDR2 FQNNGV.

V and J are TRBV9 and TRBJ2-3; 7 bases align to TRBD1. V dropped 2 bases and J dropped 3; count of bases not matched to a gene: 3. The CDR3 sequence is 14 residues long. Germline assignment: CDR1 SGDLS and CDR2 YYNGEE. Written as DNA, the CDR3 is TGTGCCAGCAGCGTTCTACAGGGGACAGATACGCAGTATTTT. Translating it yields CASSVLQGTDTQYF.

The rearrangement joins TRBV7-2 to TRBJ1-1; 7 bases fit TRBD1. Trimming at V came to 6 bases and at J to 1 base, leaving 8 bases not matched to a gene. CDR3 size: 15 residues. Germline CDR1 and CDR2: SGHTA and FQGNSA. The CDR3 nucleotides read TGTGCCAGCAGTCCGAGGGGACAGCCGAACACTGAAGCTTTCTTT. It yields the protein CASSPRGQPNTEAFF.

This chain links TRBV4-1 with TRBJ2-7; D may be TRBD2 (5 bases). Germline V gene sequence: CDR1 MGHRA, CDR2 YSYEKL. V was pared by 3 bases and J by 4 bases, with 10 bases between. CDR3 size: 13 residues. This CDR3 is CASSQRLWYEQYF. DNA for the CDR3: TGCGCCAGCAGCCAGCGACTATGGTACGAGCAGTACTTC.

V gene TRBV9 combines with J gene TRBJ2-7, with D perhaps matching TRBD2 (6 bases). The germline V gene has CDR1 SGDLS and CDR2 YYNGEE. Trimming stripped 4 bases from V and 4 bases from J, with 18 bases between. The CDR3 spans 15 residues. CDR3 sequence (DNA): TGTGCCAGCAGCCCCCGAGCGGTGGCGGGGTACGAGCAGTACTTC. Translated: CASSPRAVAGYEQYF.

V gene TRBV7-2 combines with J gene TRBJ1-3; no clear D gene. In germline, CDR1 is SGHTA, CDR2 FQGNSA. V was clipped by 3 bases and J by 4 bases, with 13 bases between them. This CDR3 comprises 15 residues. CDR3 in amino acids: CASSFVPEPGNTIYF. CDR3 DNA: TGTGCCAGCAGCTTTGTCCCGGAGCCCGGAAACACCATATATTTT.

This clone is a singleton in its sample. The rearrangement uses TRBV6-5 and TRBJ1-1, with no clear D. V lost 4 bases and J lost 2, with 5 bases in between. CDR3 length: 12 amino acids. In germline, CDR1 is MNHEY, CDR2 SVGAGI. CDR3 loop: CASSFLNTEAFF. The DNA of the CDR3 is TGTGCCAGCAGTTTTTTAAACACTGAAGCTTTCTTT.

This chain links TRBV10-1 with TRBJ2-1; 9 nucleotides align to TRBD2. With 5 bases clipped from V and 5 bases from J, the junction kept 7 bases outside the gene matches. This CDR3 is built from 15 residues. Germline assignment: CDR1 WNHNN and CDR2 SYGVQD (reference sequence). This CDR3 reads CASSYGTSPHNEQFF. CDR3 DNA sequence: TGCGCCAGCAGTTACGGGACTAGCCCCCACAATGAGCAGTTCTTC.

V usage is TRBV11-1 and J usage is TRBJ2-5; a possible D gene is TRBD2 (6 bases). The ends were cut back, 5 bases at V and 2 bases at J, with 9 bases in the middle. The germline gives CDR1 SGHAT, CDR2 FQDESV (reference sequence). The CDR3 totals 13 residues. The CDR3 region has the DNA TGTGCCAGCAGCCTGGGACTGCAAGAGACCCAGTACTTC. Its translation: CASSLGLQETQYF.

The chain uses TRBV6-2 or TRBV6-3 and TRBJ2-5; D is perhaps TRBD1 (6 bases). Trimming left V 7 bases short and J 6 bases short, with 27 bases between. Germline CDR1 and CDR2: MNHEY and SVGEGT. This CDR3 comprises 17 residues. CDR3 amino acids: CASTSSTAHRVGQTQYF. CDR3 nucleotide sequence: TGTGCCAGCACTTCCTCCACCGCGCACAGGGTCGGGCAGACCCAGTACTTC.

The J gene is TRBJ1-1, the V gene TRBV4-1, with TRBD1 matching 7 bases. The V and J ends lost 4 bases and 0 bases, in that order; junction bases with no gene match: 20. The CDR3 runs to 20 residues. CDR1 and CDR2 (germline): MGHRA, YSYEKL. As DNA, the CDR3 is TGCGCCAGCAGCCTGAATCCACAGGGGATCAACCAGGGATTGAACACTGAAGCTTTCTTT. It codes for CASSLNPQGINQGLNTEAFF.

The CDR3 bases are TGTGCCAGCAGCTTAGGTCAGGGGATGAACACTGAAGCTTTCTTT. This codes for CASSLGQGMNTEAFF. The rearrangement uses TRBV13 and TRBJ1-1, with D tentatively TRBD1 (6 bases). The CDR3 has 15 amino acids. Germline V gives CDR1 PRHDT, CDR2 FYEKMQ (reference sequence). V was clipped by 0 bases and J by 0 bases, with 8 bases between them.

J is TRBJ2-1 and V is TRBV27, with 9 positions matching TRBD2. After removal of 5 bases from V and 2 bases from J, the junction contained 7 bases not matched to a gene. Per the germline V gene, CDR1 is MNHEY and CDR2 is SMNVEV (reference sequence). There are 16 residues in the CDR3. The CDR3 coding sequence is TGTGCCAGCAGTATCTTCCTAGCGGGGCCCTACAATGAGCAGTTCTTC. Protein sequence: CASSIFLAGPYNEQFF.

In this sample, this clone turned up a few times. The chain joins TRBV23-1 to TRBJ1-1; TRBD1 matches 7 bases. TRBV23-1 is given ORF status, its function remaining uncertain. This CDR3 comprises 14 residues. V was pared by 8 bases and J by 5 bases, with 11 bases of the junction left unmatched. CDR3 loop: CASANTTGVTEAFF. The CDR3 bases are TGCGCCAGCGCCAATACCACAGGGGTTACTGAAGCTTTCTTT.

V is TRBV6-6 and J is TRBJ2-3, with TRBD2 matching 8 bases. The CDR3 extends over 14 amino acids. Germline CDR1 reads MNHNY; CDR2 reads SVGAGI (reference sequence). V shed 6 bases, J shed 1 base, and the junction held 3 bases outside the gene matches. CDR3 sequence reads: CASRSAGGTDTQYF. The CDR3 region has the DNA TGTGCCAGCAGGTCAGCGGGGGGCACAGATACGCAGTATTTT.

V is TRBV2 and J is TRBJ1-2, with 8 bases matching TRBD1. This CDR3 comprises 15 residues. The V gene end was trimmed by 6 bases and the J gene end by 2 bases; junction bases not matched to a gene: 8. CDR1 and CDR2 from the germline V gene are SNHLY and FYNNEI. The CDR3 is CASSLFRTGNYGYTF. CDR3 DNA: TGTGCCAGCAGCCTCTTCCGGACAGGGAACTATGGCTACACCTTC.